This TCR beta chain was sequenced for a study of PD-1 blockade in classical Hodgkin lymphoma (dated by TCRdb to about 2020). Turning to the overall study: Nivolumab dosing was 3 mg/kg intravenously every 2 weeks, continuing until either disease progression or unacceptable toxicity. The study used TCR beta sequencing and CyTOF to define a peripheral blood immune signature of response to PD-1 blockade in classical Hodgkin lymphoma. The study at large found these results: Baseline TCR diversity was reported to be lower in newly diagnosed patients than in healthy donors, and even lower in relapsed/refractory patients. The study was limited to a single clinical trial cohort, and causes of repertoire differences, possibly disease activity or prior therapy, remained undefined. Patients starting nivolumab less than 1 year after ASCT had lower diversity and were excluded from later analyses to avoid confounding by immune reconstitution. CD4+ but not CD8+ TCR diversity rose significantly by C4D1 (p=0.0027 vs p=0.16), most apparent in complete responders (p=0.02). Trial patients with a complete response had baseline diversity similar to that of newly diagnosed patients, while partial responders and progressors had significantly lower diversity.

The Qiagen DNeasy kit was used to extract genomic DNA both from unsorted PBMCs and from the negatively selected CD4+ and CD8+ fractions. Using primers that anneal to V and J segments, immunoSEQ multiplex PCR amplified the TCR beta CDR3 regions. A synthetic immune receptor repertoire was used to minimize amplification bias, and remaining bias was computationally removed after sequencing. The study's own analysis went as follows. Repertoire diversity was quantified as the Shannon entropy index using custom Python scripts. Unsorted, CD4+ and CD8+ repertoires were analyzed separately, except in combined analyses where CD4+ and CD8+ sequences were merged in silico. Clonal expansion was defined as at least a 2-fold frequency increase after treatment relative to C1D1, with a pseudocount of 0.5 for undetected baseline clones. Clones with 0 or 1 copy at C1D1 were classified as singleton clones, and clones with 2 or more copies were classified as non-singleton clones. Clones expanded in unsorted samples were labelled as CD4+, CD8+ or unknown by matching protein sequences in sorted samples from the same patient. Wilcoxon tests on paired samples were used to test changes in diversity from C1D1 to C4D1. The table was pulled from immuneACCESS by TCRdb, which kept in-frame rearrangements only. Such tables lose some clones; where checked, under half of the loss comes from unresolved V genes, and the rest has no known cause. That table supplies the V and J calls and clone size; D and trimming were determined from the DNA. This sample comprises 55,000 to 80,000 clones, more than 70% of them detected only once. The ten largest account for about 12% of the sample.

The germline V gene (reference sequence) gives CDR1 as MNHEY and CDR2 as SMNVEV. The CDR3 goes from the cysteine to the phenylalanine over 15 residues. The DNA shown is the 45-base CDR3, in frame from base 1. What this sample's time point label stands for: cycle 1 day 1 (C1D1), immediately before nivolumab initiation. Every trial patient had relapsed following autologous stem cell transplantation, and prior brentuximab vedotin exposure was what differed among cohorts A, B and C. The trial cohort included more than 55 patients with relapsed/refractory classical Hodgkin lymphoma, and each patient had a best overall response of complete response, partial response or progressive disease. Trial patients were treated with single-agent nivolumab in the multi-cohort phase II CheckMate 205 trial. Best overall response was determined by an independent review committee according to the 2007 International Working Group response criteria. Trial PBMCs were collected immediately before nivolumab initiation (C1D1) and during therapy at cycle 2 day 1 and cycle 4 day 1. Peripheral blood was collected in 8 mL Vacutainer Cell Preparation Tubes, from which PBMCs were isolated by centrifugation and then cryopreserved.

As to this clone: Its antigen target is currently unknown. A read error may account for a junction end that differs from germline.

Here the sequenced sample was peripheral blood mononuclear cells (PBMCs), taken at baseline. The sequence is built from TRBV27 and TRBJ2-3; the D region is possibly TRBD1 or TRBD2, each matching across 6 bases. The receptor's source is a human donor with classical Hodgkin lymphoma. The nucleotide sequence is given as TGTGCCAGCCGTATTATAGGGGGGACCACAAATACGCAGTATTTT. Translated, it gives CASRIIGGTTNTQYF.